One and the same sample provided the 7 T cell receptor beta chains below, sequenced in a study of blood T cell repertoires in COVID-19. Here immunoSEQ multiplex PCR was the method, and the copy in TCRdb shows in-frame clones only, minus some. The repertoire holds some 90,000 clones, with 80% to 90% as singletons. Sequencing was performed on peripheral blood. These receptor sequences come from a man over 45 with acute or convalescent COVID-19.

The V gene is TRBV30, the J gene TRBJ1-1; possible D gene TRBD1, 6 bases. V lost 2 bases and J 4 bases, leaving 14 bases between the germline ends. The V gene's germline CDR1 is GTSNPN and CDR2 SVGIG (reference sequence). CDR3 size: 14 residues. The CDR3 sequence is CAWSPPGGFTEAFF. The CDR3 DNA is TGTGCCTGGAGTCCCCCTGGGGGCTTCACTGAAGCTTTCTTT.

V usage is TRBV28 and J usage is TRBJ1-5; D remains ambiguous. The CDR3 is 14 residues long. Germline V gene data show CDR1 as MDHEN and CDR2 as SYDVKM. V was cut by 2 bases and J by 1 base, with 6 bases left in between. The CDR3 reads CASSLVQSNQPQHF. CDR3 coding DNA: TGTGCCAGCAGTTTAGTTCAAAGCAATCAGCCCCAGCATTTT.

This chain uses TRBV2 with TRBJ1-5, with 9 nucleotides matching TRBD1. V trimming: 7 bases; J trimming: 3 bases; junction bases outside the gene matches: 7. This CDR3 is 15 amino acids long. In germline, CDR1 is SNHLY, CDR2 FYNNEI. The CDR3 bases are TGTGCCAGCACACAGGGGGCCGCCCTCAATCAGCCCCAGCATTTT. It yields the protein CASTQGAALNQPQHF.

CDR3 DNA sequence: TGTGCCATCAGTGATTACTCTAGCGGGGGGAAAAATGAGCAGTTCTTC. Translated, it gives CAISDYSSGGKNEQFF. V is TRBV10-3 and J is TRBJ2-1; 11 bases are a match to TRBD2. V shed 3 bases, J shed 7 bases, and the junction held 8 bases outside the gene matches. Germline V gene data show CDR1 as ENHRY and CDR2 as SYGVKD. The CDR3 loop spans 16 amino acids.

The chain is built from TRBV18 and TRBJ1-5, with TRBD1 as a possible D gene (5 bases). V gave up 2 bases and J gave up 1 base, with 9 bases separating them. There are 15 residues in the CDR3. Germline CDR1 is KGHSH and CDR2 is LQKENI. CDR3 amino acids: CASSPGEGSNQPQHF. Written as DNA, the CDR3 is TGTGCCAGCTCACCAGGGGAGGGGAGCAATCAGCCCCAGCATTTT.

The chain has TRBV2 and TRBJ2-3, with D possibly TRBD2 on 6 matching bases. The length of the CDR3 is 11 residues. Looked up from germline, CDR1 is SNHLY and CDR2 is FYNNEI. The CDR3 sequence: CAGRRAGEQYF. The CDR3 DNA reads TGTGCAGGGAGGCGGGCCGGTGAGCAGTATTTT.

The chain combines TRBV10-1 with TRBJ1-3; 9 bases are shared with TRBD1. Germline values: CDR1 WNHNN, CDR2 SYGVQD (reference sequence). The CDR3 is made up of 17 amino acids. The trim removed 3 bases at V and 0 bases at J, leaving 6 bases unmatched. In nucleotides, the CDR3 is TGCGCCAGCAGTGAAGCCCCGGGACAGGGCTCTGGAAACACCATATATTTT. Protein product: CASSEAPGQGSGNTIYF.